This entry lists 5 T cell receptor beta chains sequenced from one sample in a study of shared clonotypes between healthy human individuals. Sequenced by immunoSEQ multiplex PCR; TCRdb stores in-frame clones only, minus some. The sample has under 650,000 clones, 90% to 96% seen once. The material sequenced was naive CD4+ T cells sorted from blood. Subset noted: CD45RA+ positively selected. These receptors originate from a woman in her twenties or thirties in good health.

With respect to this clone: Additional DNA sequences in this sample encode the identical CDR3. V is TRBV7-9 and J is TRBJ1-1, with D possibly being TRBD1 (5 bases). V lost 3 bases and J lost 0, with 11 bases in between. The CDR3 contains 15 residues. From germline, CDR1 is SEHNR and CDR2 FQNEAQ (reference sequence). The CDR3: CASSLLTGVNTEAFF. CDR3 nucleotides: TGTGCCAGCAGCTTGCTTACGGGGGTGAACACTGAAGCTTTCTTT.

The rearrangement links TRBV29-1 to TRBJ2-1, with TRBD2 matching 9 bases. Germline CDR1 is SQVTM and CDR2 is ANQGSEA. The CDR3 sequence is 14 residues long. V gave up 2 bases and J gave up 4 bases; unmatched junction bases: 3. CDR3 sequence (DNA): TGCAGCGTTGAACGACTAGCGGTATACAATGAGCAGTTCTTC. This gives the protein CSVERLAVYNEQFF.

This clone was picked up a small number of times. CDR3 sequence reads: CARSLTPAFF. In DNA form, the CDR3 reads TGTGCCAGAAGCTTAACCCCAGCTTTCTTT. The rearrangement joins TRBV5-3 to TRBJ1-1; D gene uncertain. TRBV5-3 falls under the ORF class, with uncertain function. V was shortened by 2 bases and J by 10 bases, with 6 bases between the two germline ends. There are 10 residues in the CDR3.

This chain uses TRBV28 with TRBJ2-5; 10 bases are shared with TRBD2. The better agreement between TRBJ2-7 and the DNA end casts doubt on the J call. Per germline, CDR1 MDHEN and CDR2 SYDVKM. This CDR3 comprises 18 residues. The CDR3 spells CASSNDYLSGRHSYEQYF. DNA for the CDR3: TGTGCCAGCAGTAACGACTACCTTAGCGGGAGGCACTCCTACGAGCAGTACTTC.

This chain uses TRBV28 with TRBJ2-7, with D maybe TRBD2 (6 bases). V shed 5 bases and J shed 7 bases, with 9 bases lying between them. The CDR3 contains 11 residues. Germline CDR1 is MDHEN and CDR2 is SYDVKM. CDR3 residues: CASSPREEQYF. The CDR3 DNA follows: TGTGCCAGCAGTCCCCGGGAGGAGCAGTACTTC.